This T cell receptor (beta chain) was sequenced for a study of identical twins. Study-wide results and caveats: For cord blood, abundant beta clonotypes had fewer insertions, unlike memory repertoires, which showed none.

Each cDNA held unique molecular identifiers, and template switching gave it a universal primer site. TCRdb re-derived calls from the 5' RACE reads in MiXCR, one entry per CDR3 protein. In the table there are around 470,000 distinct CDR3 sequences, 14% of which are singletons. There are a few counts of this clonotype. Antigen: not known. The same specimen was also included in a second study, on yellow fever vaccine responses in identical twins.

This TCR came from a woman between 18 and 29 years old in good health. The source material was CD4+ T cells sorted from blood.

The chain's CDR3 is CASSQGQGGTGELFF. The DNA of the CDR3 is TGCGCCAGCAGCCAGGGACAGGGAGGTACCGGGGAGCTGTTTTTT. The chain is built from TRBV5-1 and TRBJ2-2; TRBD1 aligns across 9 bases. Per germline, CDR1 SGHRS and CDR2 YFSETQ. After removal of 4 bases from V and 5 bases from J, the junction contained 6 bases not matched to a gene. The CDR3 covers 15 residues.